The rows below give T cell receptor beta chains drawn from one sample of a study of T-cell reconstitution after alpha-beta-depleted transplantation in children. TCRdb re-called the PCR reads with MiXCR, one entry per CDR3 protein. The sample includes approximately 980,000 distinct CDR3 sequences, less than 30% of them seen just once. The sample was PBMCs, mostly from graft donor cells, taken 360 days after TCRalphabeta/CD19-depleted stem cell transplant. The source of these receptors is a boy in the first two years of life who had a stem cell transplant for SCID, so the T cells may come from the graft donor. CDR3s include the opening cysteine and the closing phenylalanine or tryptophan. The order of the fields is J gene, D gene, clone size, V gene, CDR3 length, CDR3 protein, CDR3 DNA. A D gene is named only where the DNA matches it firmly. Size values are once, few and many counts, or a class for expanded clones, and some rows have none.

j_gene: TRBJ2-2; d_gene: .; abundance: .; v_gene: TRBV10-2; len: 13; CDR3aa: CASSEQITGELFF; CDR3nt: TGCGCCAGCAGTGAACAGATCACCGGGGAGCTGTTTTTT
j_gene: TRBJ1-1; d_gene: .; abundance: few; v_gene: TRBV15; len: 14; CDR3aa: CATSTGLGAAEAFF; CDR3nt: TGTGCCACCAGCACGGGCCTAGGGGCGGCTGAAGCTTTCTTT
j_gene: TRBJ1-1; d_gene: TRBD1; abundance: .; v_gene: TRBV12-3/TRBV12-4; len: 14; CDR3aa: CASRRQGAITEAFF; CDR3nt: TGTGCCAGCAGGAGACAGGGGGCGATCACTGAAGCTTTCTTT
j_gene: TRBJ1-2; d_gene: .; abundance: .; v_gene: TRBV20-1; len: 14; CDR3aa: CSAPTGGGNYGYTF; CDR3nt: TGCAGTGCCCCCACGGGGGGCGGCAACTATGGCTACACCTTC
j_gene: TRBJ2-1; d_gene: .; abundance: .; v_gene: TRBV12-5; len: 12; CDR3aa: CASGLVYNEQFF; CDR3nt: TGTGCTAGTGGTTTGGTATACAATGAGCAGTTCTTC
j_gene: TRBJ2-5; d_gene: .; abundance: .; v_gene: TRBV29-1; len: 13; CDR3aa: CSVQGSREETQYF; CDR3nt: TGCAGCGTTCAGGGGTCTAGGGAAGAGACCCAGTACTTC
j_gene: TRBJ1-4; d_gene: .; abundance: .; v_gene: TRBV7-6; len: 15; CDR3aa: CASSGLREGTEKLFF; CDR3nt: TGTGCCAGCAGCGGATTGAGGGAGGGAACTGAAAAACTGTTTTTT
j_gene: TRBJ1-4; d_gene: .; abundance: .; v_gene: TRBV10-3; len: 13; CDR3aa: CAIGPGGDEKLFF; CDR3nt: TGTGCCATCGGCCCCGGGGGTGATGAAAAACTGTTTTTT
j_gene: TRBJ2-1; d_gene: .; abundance: many; v_gene: TRBV5-1; len: 14; CDR3aa: CASSPGQSYNEQFF; CDR3nt: TGCGCCAGCAGCCCCGGACAGTCCTACAATGAGCAGTTCTTC
j_gene: TRBJ2-1; d_gene: TRBD1; abundance: many; v_gene: TRBV28; len: 16; CDR3aa: CASSQQQGETYNEQFF; CDR3nt: TGTGCCAGCAGTCAACAACAGGGGGAAACCTACAATGAGCAGTTCTTC
j_gene: TRBJ2-7; d_gene: TRBD1; abundance: .; v_gene: TRBV11-2; len: 15; CDR3aa: CASSPRQGPVYEQYF; CDR3nt: TGTGCCAGCAGCCCCCGACAGGGTCCTGTCTACGAGCAGTACTTC
j_gene: TRBJ2-5; d_gene: .; abundance: few; v_gene: TRBV7-2; len: 14; CDR3aa: CASSARTRAETQYF; CDR3nt: TGTGCCAGCAGCGCCCGAACTAGAGCGGAGACCCAGTACTTC
j_gene: TRBJ2-2; d_gene: .; abundance: .; v_gene: TRBV5-1; len: 16; CDR3aa: CASSVASRVGTGELFF; CDR3nt: TGCGCCAGCAGCGTGGCTTCCAGGGTGGGCACCGGGGAGCTGTTTTTT